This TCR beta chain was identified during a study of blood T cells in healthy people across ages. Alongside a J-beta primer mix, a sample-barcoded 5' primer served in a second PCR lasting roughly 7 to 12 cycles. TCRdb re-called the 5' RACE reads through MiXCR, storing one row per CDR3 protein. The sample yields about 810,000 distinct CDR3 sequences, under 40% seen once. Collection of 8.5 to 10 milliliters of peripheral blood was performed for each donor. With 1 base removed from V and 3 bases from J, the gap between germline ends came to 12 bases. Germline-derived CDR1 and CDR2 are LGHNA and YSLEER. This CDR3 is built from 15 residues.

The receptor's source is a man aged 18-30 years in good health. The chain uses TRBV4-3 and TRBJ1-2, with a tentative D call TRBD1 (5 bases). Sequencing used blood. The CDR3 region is CASSQVPRADYGYTF. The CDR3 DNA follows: TGCGCCAGCAGCCAAGTCCCCAGGGCGGACTATGGCTACACCTTC.